This T cell receptor beta chain was recorded in a study of blood T cell repertoires in COVID-19 (TCRdb year 2020). Some background on the complete study: Samples covering the acute and convalescent phases of COVID-19 were provided by collaborators in the United States, Italy and Spain. The material from the prospective study consisted of cDNA or gDNA derived from T cells, B-cell-depleted T cells, or PBMCs. A freely available public database, intended as a resource for researchers studying the immune response to SARS-CoV-2, is where the repertoires were released. The sample metadata nearly always contained a de-identified subject ID, COVID-19 status, age in years and sex. Subjects who had been exposed to COVID-19, were actively infected with it, or had recovered from it provided the deeply sampled blood TCRbeta repertoires that made up the dataset. Samples were obtained from the ongoing ImmuneRACE study (first 160 participants) and from about 1,300 subjects provided by 6 global collaborators. Where available, HLA class I and class II types were obtained from metadata supplied by the sample provider rather than from assay-based typing. Overall study outcomes, separate from this receptor: Clinical and demographic metadata were provided uncurated, with the amount varying by source and participant.

There are 14 amino acids in the CDR3, from cysteine to phenylalanine inclusive. The entry retains the CDR3 DNA only, 42 bases that are in frame from base 1. Looking up the germline V gene yields CDR1 SGHRS and CDR2 YFSETQ. The V and J ends are trimmed by 3 bases and 0 bases, leaving 4 bases between them. At one collaborating source in Seattle, patients were enrolled during active infection and were followed longitudinally through the course of disease. Whole blood was collected in K2EDTA tubes by collaborating institutions according to the institutions' own protocols. For TCRbeta analysis, collaborators shipped samples in one of three forms: frozen whole blood, isolated PBMCs, or DNA extracted from either of those sample types. TCRbeta CDR3 regions were amplified from genomic DNA using the immunoSEQ Assay, a bias-controlled multiplex PCR. On the study's bioinformatics: The number of nucleated cells in each sample was estimated from the amplification of reference gene primers within the assay. To quantify the absolute abundance of each unique TCRbeta CDR3 rearrangement, sequence reads were collapsed and filtered. Productive Simpson clonality was computed per sample as the square root of Simpson's diversity index over productive rearrangements. This is the immuneACCESS table as TCRdb keeps it, with only in-frame sequences that have V and J called. A part of the clones is gone; compared with another copy, unresolved V genes explain less than half, and the rest is unexplained. That table supplies the V and J calls and clone size; D and trimming were determined from the DNA. For this sample there are approximately 290,000 clones; 70% to 85% appear just once. 0.87% of the sample is in the top ten clones.

Comment on this clone: It has no known antigen specificity. No quality values exist for individual bases; no much larger clone is one base distant.

This chain is built from TRBV5-1 and TRBJ2-6, with no confident D gene call. This receptor was taken from a human donor with COVID-19, enrolled during active disease. The donor label of this sample is uncertain. Sequenced input: peripheral blood. The CDR3 has the sequence CASSSISGANVLTF. DNA sequence: TGCGCCAGCAGCTCTATCTCTGGGGCCAACGTCCTGACTTTC.